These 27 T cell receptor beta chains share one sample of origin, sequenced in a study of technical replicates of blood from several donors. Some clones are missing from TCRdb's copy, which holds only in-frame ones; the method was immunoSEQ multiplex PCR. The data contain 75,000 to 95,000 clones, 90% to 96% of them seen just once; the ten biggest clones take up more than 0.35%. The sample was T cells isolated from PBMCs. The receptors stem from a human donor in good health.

The CDR3 nucleotides read TGTGCCACCCGGGACAGGGTGGGCACAGATACGCAGTATTTT. Translation: CATRDRVGTDTQYF. The chain uses TRBV10-3 and TRBJ2-3; 9 nucleotides match TRBD1. CDR3 length equals 14 residues. V lost 10 bases, J lost 1 base, and 6 bases stayed unmatched. The germline CDR1 and CDR2 sequences are ENHRY and SYGVKD.

The DNA of the CDR3 is TGTGCCACCAGCAGAGCTGGGGCCTTGAACACTGAAGCTTTCTTT. This translates into CATSRAGALNTEAFF. The chain employs TRBV15 and TRBJ1-1; perhaps TRBD1 as D (5 bases). V dropped 1 base and J dropped 0 bases, with 9 bases sitting between them. The CDR3 is 15 amino acids. The germline CDR1 and CDR2 sequences are LNHNV and YYDKDF (reference sequence).

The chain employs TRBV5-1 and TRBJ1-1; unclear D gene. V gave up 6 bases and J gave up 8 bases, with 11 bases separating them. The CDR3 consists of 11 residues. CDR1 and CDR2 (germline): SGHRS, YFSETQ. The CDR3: CASMVGMEAFF. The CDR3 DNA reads TGCGCCAGCATGGTCGGGATGGAAGCTTTCTTT. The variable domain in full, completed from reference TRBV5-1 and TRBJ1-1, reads KAGVTQTPRYLIKTRGQQVTLSCSPISGHRSVSWYQQTPGQGLQFLFEYFSETQRNKGNFPGRFSGRQFSNSRSEMNVSTLELGDSALYLCASMVGMEAFFGQGTRLTVV.

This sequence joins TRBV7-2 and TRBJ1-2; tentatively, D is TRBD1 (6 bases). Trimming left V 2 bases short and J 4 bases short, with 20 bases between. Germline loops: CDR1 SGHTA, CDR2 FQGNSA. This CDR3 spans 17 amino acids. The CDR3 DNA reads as TGTGCCAGCAGCTTAAGTCGGCGGGCCGGGGGGGCCTATGGCTACACCTTC. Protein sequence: CASSLSRRAGGAYGYTF.

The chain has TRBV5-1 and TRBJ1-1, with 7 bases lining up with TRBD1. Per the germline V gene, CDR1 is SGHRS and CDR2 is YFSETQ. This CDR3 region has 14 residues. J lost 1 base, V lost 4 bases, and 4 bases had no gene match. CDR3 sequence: CASSLRGRNTEAFF. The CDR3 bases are TGCGCCAGCAGCCTGAGGGGGCGGAACACTGAAGCTTTCTTT. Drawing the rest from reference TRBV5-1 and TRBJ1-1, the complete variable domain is KAGVTQTPRYLIKTRGQQVTLSCSPISGHRSVSWYQQTPGQGLQFLFEYFSETQRNKGNFPGRFSGRQFSNSRSEMNVSTLELGDSALYLCASSLRGRNTEAFFGQGTRLTVV.

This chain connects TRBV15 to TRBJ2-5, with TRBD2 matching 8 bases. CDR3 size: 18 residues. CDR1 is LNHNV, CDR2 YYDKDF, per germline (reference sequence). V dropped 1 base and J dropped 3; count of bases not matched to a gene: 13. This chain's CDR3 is CATSRGLSLGTSEETQYF. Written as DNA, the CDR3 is TGTGCCACCAGCAGAGGACTATCCCTTGGGACTAGTGAAGAGACCCAGTACTTC.

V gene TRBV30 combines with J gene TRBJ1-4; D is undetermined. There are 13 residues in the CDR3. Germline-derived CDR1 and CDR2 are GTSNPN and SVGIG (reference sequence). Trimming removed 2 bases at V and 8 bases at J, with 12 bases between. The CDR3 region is CAWSPIFGEKLFF. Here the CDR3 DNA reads TGTGCCTGGAGTCCTATCTTCGGGGAAAAACTGTTTTTT.

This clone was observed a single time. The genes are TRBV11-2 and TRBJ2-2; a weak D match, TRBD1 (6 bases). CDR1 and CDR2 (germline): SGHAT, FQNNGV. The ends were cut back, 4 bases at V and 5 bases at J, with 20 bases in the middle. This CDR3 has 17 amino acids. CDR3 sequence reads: CASSSLQGSRRTGELFF. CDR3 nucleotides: TGTGCCAGCAGCTCTCTACAGGGATCAAGGAGGACCGGGGAGCTGTTTTTT.

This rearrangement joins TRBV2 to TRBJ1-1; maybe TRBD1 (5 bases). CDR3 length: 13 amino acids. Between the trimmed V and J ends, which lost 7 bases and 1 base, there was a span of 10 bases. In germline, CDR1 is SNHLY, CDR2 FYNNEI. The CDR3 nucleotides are TGTGCCAGCAATGAGGGGAGGAACACTGAAGCTTTCTTT. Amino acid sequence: CASNEGRNTEAFF.

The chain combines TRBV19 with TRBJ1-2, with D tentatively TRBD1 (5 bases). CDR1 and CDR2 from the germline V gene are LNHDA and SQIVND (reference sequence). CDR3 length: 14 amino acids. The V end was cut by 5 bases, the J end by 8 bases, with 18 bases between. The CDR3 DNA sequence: TGTGCCAGTAGTCGCCCAGGGCTCGTGGGGGGCTACACCTTC. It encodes CASSRPGLVGGYTF. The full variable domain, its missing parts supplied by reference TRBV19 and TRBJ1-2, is DGGITQSPKYLFRKEGQNVTLSCEQNLNHDAMYWYRQDPGQGLRLIYYSQIVNDFQKGDIAEGYSVSREKKESFPLTVTSAQKNPTAFYLCASSRPGLVGGYTFGSGTRLTVV.

Here the CDR3 DNA reads TGTGCCAGCAGCAACCGGTACAGGGGCGCATCCCCTGAAGCTTTCTTT. This encodes CASSNRYRGASPEAFF. This rearrangement joins TRBV5-6 to TRBJ1-1, with 7 bases matching TRBD1. With 4 bases clipped from V and 6 bases from J, the junction kept 15 bases outside the gene matches. Germline-derived CDR1 and CDR2 are SGHDT and YYEEEE. CDR3 size: 16 residues.

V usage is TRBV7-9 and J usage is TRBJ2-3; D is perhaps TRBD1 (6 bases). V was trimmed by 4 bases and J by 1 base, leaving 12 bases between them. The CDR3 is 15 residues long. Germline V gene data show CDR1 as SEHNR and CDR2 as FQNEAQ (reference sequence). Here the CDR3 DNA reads TGTGCCAGCAGCTCATGGACAGACGGCACAGATACGCAGTATTTT. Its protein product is CASSSWTDGTDTQYF.

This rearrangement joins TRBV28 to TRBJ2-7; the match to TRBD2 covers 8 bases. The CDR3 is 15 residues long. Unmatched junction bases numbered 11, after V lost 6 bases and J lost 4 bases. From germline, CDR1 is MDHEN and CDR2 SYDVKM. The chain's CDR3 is CASSPPGGGGYEQYF. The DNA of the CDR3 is TGTGCCAGCAGCCCACCGGGAGGGGGAGGTTACGAGCAGTACTTC.

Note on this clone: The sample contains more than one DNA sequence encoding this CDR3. The CDR3 DNA sequence: TGCGCCAGCAGCTTAGGTGGACAGGGAACAGATACGCAGTATTTT. Its translation: CASSLGGQGTDTQYF. The V and J genes are TRBV5-1 and TRBJ2-3; 8 nucleotides align to TRBD1. V lost 2 bases and J lost 3; bases outside the gene matches: 5. The CDR3 is made up of 15 amino acids. Germline V gene sequence: CDR1 SGHRS, CDR2 YFSETQ.

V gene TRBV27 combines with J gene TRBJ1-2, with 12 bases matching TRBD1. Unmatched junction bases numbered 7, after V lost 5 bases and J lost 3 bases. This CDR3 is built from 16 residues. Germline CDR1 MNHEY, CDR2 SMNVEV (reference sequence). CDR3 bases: TGTGCCAGCAGTGCCCGGGACAGGGGGCATCACTATGGCTACACCTTC. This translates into CASSARDRGHHYGYTF.

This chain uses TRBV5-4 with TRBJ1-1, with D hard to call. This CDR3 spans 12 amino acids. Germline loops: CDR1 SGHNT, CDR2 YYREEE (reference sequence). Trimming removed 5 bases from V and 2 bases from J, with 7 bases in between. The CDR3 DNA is TGTGCCAGCAGTAATTCCAACACTGAAGCTTTCTTT. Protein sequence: CASSNSNTEAFF.

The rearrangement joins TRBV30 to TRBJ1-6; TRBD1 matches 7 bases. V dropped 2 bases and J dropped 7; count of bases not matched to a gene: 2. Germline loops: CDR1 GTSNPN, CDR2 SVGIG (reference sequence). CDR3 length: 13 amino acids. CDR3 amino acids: CAWSPQGNSPLHF. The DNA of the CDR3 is TGTGCCTGGAGTCCACAGGGGAATTCACCCCTCCACTTT.

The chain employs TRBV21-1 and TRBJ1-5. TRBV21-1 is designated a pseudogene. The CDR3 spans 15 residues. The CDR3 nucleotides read TGTGCCAGCAGCAAGCAACGCGTCGGGAATCAGCCCCAGCATTTT. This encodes CASSKQRVGNQPQHF.

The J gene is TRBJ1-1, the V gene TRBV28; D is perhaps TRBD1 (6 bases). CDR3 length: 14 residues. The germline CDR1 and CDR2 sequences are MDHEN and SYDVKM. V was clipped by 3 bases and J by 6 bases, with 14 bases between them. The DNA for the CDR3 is TGTGCCAGCAGTTTCTCGGGGGGCTCGGCTGAAGCTTTCTTT. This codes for CASSFSGGSAEAFF. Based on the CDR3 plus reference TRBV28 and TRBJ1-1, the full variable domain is DVKVTQSSRYLVKRTGEKVFLECVQDMDHENMFWYRQDPGLGLRLIYFSYDVKMKEKGDIPEGYSVSREKKERFSLILESASTNQTSMYLCASSFSGGSAEAFFGQGTRLTVV.

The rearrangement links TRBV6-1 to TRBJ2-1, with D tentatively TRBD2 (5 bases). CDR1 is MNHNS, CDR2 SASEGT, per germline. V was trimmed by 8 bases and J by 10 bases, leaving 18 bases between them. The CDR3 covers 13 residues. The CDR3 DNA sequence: TGTGCCAGCTCACGGGGTTCGAGTCGAGAGCAGTTCTTC. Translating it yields CASSRGSSREQFF.

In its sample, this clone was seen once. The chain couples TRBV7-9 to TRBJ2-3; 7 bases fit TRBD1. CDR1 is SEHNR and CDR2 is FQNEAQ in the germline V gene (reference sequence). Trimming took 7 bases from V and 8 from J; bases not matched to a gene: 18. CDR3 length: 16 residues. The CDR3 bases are TGTGCCAGCACCCCCCCCATATCGCAGGGGGAAGGTACGCAGTATTTT. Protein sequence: CASTPPISQGEGTQYF. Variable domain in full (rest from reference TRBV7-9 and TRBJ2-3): DTGVSQNPRHKITKRGQNVTFRCDPISEHNRLYWYRQTLGQGPEFLTYFQNEAQLEKSRLLSDRFSAERPKGSFSTLEIQRTEQGDSAMYLCASTPPISQGEGTQYFGPGTRLTVL.

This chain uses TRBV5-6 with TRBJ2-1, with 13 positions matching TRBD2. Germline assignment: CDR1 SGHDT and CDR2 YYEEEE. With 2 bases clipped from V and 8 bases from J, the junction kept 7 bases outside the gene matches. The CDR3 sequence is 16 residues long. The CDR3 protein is CASSFPGLAGADEQFF. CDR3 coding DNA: TGTGCCAGCAGCTTCCCCGGACTAGCGGGAGCGGATGAGCAGTTCTTC.

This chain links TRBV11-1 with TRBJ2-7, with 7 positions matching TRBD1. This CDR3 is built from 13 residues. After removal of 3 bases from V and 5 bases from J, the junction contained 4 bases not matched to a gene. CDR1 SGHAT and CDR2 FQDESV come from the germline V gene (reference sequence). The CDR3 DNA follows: TGTGCCAGCAGCTTTTTTCAGGGGGACGAGCAGTACTTC. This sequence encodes CASSFFQGDEQYF.

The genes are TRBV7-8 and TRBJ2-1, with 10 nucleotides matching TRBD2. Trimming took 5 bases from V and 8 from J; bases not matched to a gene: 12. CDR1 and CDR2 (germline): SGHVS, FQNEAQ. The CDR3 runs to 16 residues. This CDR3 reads CASSQKGSLAGDEQFF. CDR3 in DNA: TGTGCCAGCAGCCAAAAGGGGAGCCTAGCGGGAGATGAGCAGTTCTTC.

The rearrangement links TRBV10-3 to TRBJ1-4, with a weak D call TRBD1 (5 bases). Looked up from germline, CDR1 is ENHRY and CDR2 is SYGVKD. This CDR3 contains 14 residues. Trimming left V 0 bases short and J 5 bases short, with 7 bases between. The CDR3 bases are TGTGCCATCAGTGAGTCACCAGGGAATGAAAAACTGTTTTTT. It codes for CAISESPGNEKLFF.

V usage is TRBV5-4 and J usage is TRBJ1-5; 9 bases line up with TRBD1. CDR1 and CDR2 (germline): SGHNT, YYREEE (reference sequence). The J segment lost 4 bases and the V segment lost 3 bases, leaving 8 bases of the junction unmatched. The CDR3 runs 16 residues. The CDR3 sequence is CASSSHGQGLNQPQHF. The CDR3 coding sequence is TGTGCCAGCAGCTCCCACGGACAGGGGTTGAATCAGCCCCAGCATTTT.

In DNA, the CDR3 is TGTGCCAGCAGAACGAGGGACAGGTGGGACGAGCAGTACTTC. This encodes CASRTRDRWDEQYF. V is TRBV11-2 and J is TRBJ2-7; 8 bases fit TRBD1. The CDR3 extends over 14 amino acids. Per the germline V gene, CDR1 is SGHAT and CDR2 is FQNNGV. V shed 6 bases and J 5 bases; nucleotides not matched to a gene: 9.